Listed here are 21 T cell receptor beta chains from one sample, sequenced in a study of T cells in Graves' hyperthyroidism and ophthalmopathy. TCR beta CDR3 regions were amplified from RNA. Carried out on the TCR CDR3, a first-round RT-PCR used the HTBI primer set. MiXCR was run by TCRdb on the multiplex PCR reads, yielding one entry per CDR3 protein. Here the sample spans hundreds of thousands of distinct CDR3 sequences, about half being singletons. Sequenced sample: peripheral blood or thyroid tissue (not recorded which). The receptors here all came from a woman aged 18-29 years with Graves' hyperthyroidism.

The chain has TRBV6-1 and TRBJ2-5; D is ambiguous. Per germline, CDR1 MNHNS and CDR2 SASEGT. This CDR3 spans 12 amino acids. Trimming shortened V by 7 bases and J by 2 bases, and 8 bases separated the two germline ends. The CDR3 reads CASTVGQETQYF. The DNA for the CDR3 is TGTGCCAGCACGGTAGGGCAAGAGACCCAGTACTTC.

This clonotype appeared a few times. The rearrangement uses TRBV20-1 and TRBJ2-7, with 8 bases matching TRBD1. J gave up 5 bases and V 3 bases, and 3 bases lay outside the gene matches. This CDR3 spans 12 amino acids. Germline V gene data show CDR1 as DFQATT and CDR2 as SNEGSKA (reference sequence). This CDR3 reads CSASPGGDEQYF. CDR3 sequence (DNA): TGCAGTGCTAGTCCAGGGGGCGACGAGCAGTACTTC.

The chain has TRBV10-3 and TRBJ2-5, with 10 positions matching TRBD2. J was trimmed by 3 bases and V by 7 bases; bases with no gene match: 8. Germline CDR1 is ENHRY and CDR2 is SYGVKD. The CDR3 covers 15 residues. The CDR3 DNA sequence: TGTGCCATCAAATCAGGACTAGCGGATAAAGAGACCCAGTACTTC. Protein: CAIKSGLADKETQYF.

This clonotype has just a few counts. Compared with germline, one end of the junction differs, possibly owing to a read error. The chain has TRBV7-2 and TRBJ2-7; tentative D call: TRBD2 (6 bases). CDR3 size: 14 residues. Germline CDR1 is SGHTA and CDR2 is FQGNSA. CDR3 sequence (DNA): TGCGCCAGCAGCCTAATGGGCGGGGCCTACGAGCAGTACTTC. Translating it yields CASSLMGGAYEQYF.

This clonotype has only a few counts. This rearrangement joins TRBV20-1 to TRBJ1-2; D remains unclear. CDR1 is DFQATT and CDR2 is SNEGSKA in the germline V gene (reference sequence). Trimming shortened V by 6 bases and J by 8 bases, and 16 bases separated the two germline ends. The CDR3 loop spans 12 amino acids. CDR3 nucleotides: TGCAGTGCCCCCCTGGAGGGCAAAGGCTACACCTTC. The encoded protein is CSAPLEGKGYTF.

V usage is TRBV25-1 and J usage is TRBJ1-2, with 11 bases identical to TRBD1. J gave up 8 bases and V 8 bases, and 10 bases lay outside the gene matches. This CDR3 comprises 14 residues. The germline CDR1 and CDR2 sequences are MGHDK and SYGVNS. CDR3: CASVVGQGAEGYTF. The CDR3 nucleotides are TGTGCCAGCGTTGTAGGACAGGGGGCGGAAGGCTACACCTTC.

This clonotype has more than one count but fewer than ten. The chain employs TRBV6-6 and TRBJ1-6; D gene uncertain. Trimming took 4 bases from V and 12 from J, leaving 13 bases between them. Germline V lookup: CDR1 MNHNY, CDR2 SVGAGI (reference sequence). The CDR3 runs to 13 residues. CDR3 sequence (DNA): TGTGCCAGCAGTTTCTCTACTTCCGTACCCCTCCACTTT. Translating it yields CASSFSTSVPLHF.

The chain carries TRBV25-1 and TRBJ2-7; no reliable D call. The CDR3 is made up of 18 amino acids. The V and J ends lost 5 bases and 0 bases respectively, with 23 bases between them. Germline V CDR1 and CDR2: MGHDK, SYGVNS. The CDR3 bases are TGTGCCAGCAGTTACCCGACAACCTCCTGGCCAGTCTCCTACGAGCAGTACTTC. Residues: CASSYPTTSWPVSYEQYF.

The chain is built from TRBV7-3 and TRBJ2-5; possible D gene TRBD2, 6 bases. Trimming took 5 bases from V and 7 from J, leaving 11 bases between them. Germline V gene lookup returns CDR1 SGHTA and CDR2 FQGTGA. The CDR3 has 12 amino acids. The CDR3 protein is CASSVAAGTQYF. For the CDR3, the DNA is TGTGCCAGCAGCGTAGCGGCGGGGACCCAGTACTTC.

This clonotype was seen repeatedly, ten times or more. The gene calls are TRBV2 and TRBJ1-4; 8 nucleotides align to TRBD1. J gave up 8 bases and V 6 bases, and 8 bases lay outside the gene matches. In germline, CDR1 is SNHLY, CDR2 FYNNEI. The CDR3 length is 14 residues. The CDR3: CASSAGGAREKLFF. CDR3 bases: TGTGCCAGCAGCGCAGGGGGCGCAAGAGAAAAACTGTTTTTT. Combining the CDR3 with reference TRBV2 and TRBJ1-4 gives the whole variable domain EPEVTQTPSHQVTQMGQEVILRCVPISNHLYFYWYRQILGQKVEFLVSFYNNEISEKSEIFDDQFSVERPDGSNFTLKIRSTKLEDSAMYFCASSAGGAREKLFFGSGTQLSVL.

This chain links TRBV29-1 with TRBJ1-4, with a weak D call TRBD1 (5 bases). This CDR3 has 14 amino acids. V was clipped by 6 bases and J by 7 bases, with 18 bases between them. Germline values: CDR1 SQVTM, CDR2 ANQGSEA. The chain's CDR3 is CSVHIGASGEKLFF. As DNA, the CDR3 is TGCAGCGTCCATATAGGGGCTAGCGGTGAAAAACTGTTTTTT. The full variable domain, completed using reference TRBV29-1 and TRBJ1-4, is SAVISQKPSRDICQRGTSLTIQCQVDSQVTMMFWYRQQPGQSLTLIATANQGSEATYESGFVIDKFPISRPNLTFSTLTVSNMSPEDSSIYLCSVHIGASGEKLFFGSGTQLSVL.

This clonotype occurred a few times. This chain joins TRBV20-1 and TRBJ2-7, with 9 nucleotides matching TRBD1. Germline V lookup: CDR1 DFQATT, CDR2 SNEGSKA (reference sequence). J gave up 3 bases and V 8 bases, and 5 bases lay outside the gene matches. CDR3 size: 12 residues. The CDR3: CSTDRGDYEQYF. The CDR3 region has the DNA TGCAGTACAGACAGGGGGGACTACGAGCAGTACTTC.

The rearrangement joins TRBV29-1 to TRBJ1-1; no clear D gene. The V end was cut by 8 bases, the J end by 2 bases, with 9 bases between. The germline CDR1 and CDR2 sequences are SQVTM and ANQGSEA. This CDR3 spans 11 amino acids. In nucleotides, the CDR3 is TGCAGCTGGACCACTAACACTGAAGCTTTCTTT. Protein sequence: CSWTTNTEAFF. The whole variable domain, remainder taken from reference TRBV29-1 and TRBJ1-1, is SAVISQKPSRDICQRGTSLTIQCQVDSQVTMMFWYRQQPGQSLTLIATANQGSEATYESGFVIDKFPISRPNLTFSTLTVSNMSPEDSSIYLCSWTTNTEAFFGQGTRLTVV.

The chain is built from TRBV29-1 and TRBJ1-2, with 8 bases fitting TRBD1. J lost 2 bases, V lost 8 bases, and 4 bases had no gene match. Germline assignment: CDR1 SQVTM and CDR2 ANQGSEA. CDR3 length: 12 residues. For the CDR3, the DNA is TGCAGCTGGGGGGACAGGAACTATGGCTACACCTTC. Translating it yields CSWGDRNYGYTF.

This clonotype was seen a few times. V and J are TRBV7-9 and TRBJ1-3; 9 bases are a match to TRBD1. The CDR3 length is 15 residues. V shed 2 bases, J shed 4 bases, and the junction held 3 bases outside the gene matches. Germline V lookup: CDR1 SEHNR, CDR2 FQNEAQ (reference sequence). The CDR3 loop reads CASSLRTGAGNTIYF. The CDR3 DNA follows: TGTGCCAGCAGCTTAAGGACAGGGGCAGGAAACACCATATATTTT.

On this clonotype: At one end the junction does not follow the germline gene, possibly because of a read error. The chain carries TRBV7-9 and TRBJ1-1; D is ambiguous. The CDR3 has 15 amino acids. Germline CDR1 SEHNR, CDR2 FQNEAQ (reference sequence). The CDR3 is CASSHTKKGNTEAFF. The CDR3 region has the DNA TGCGCCAGCAGCCATACCAAGAAGGGGAACACTGAAGCTTTCTTT.

About this clonotype: A junction boundary mismatches the germline segment, possibly from a read error. V usage is TRBV19 and J usage is TRBJ2-2; 7 nucleotides match TRBD2. The CDR3 spans 17 residues. CDR1 LNHDA and CDR2 SQIVND come from the germline V gene (reference sequence). The CDR3 sequence: CASSWFPLAEDTGELFF. DNA for the CDR3: TGCGCCAGCAGCTGGTTCCCCCTAGCGGAGGACACCGGGGAGCTGTTTTTT.

This chain joins TRBV25-1 and TRBJ1-3; D gene uncertain. There are 16 residues in the CDR3. The V gene's germline CDR1 is MGHDK and CDR2 SYGVNS. V was clipped by 1 base and J by 1 base, with 11 bases between them. CDR3 protein: CASSEWRPESGNTIYF. In nucleotides, the CDR3 is TGTGCCAGCAGTGAATGGCGGCCTGAATCTGGAAACACCATATATTTT. The whole variable domain, remainder taken from reference TRBV25-1 and TRBJ1-3, is EADIYQTPRYLVIGTGKKITLECSQTMGHDKMYWYQQDPGMELHLIHYSYGVNSTEKGDLSSESTVSRIRTEHFPLTLESARPSHTSQYLCASSEWRPESGNTIYFGEGSWLTVV.

The chain has TRBV7-9 and TRBJ2-7, with 9 bases fitting TRBD2. The CDR3 totals 15 residues. V dropped 5 bases and J dropped 3; count of bases not matched to a gene: 8. Germline loops: CDR1 SEHNR, CDR2 FQNEAQ (reference sequence). DNA of the CDR3: TGTGCCAGCAGCCCGAGCGGGGGGAATTACTACGAGCAGTACTTC. Its translation is CASSPSGGNYYEQYF. The whole variable domain, remainder taken from reference TRBV7-9 and TRBJ2-7, is DTGVSQNPRHKITKRGQNVTFRCDPISEHNRLYWYRQTLGQGPEFLTYFQNEAQLEKSRLLSDRFSAERPKGSFSTLEIQRTEQGDSAMYLCASSPSGGNYYEQYFGPGTRLTVT.

The rearrangement joins TRBV20-1 to TRBJ2-7, with 10 bases aligning to TRBD2. Germline V gene lookup returns CDR1 DFQATT and CDR2 SNEGSKA (reference sequence). V lost 4 bases and J lost 4; bases outside the gene matches: 7. The CDR3 contains 14 residues. CDR3 in amino acids: CSAIVPSGGYEQYF. In nucleotides, the CDR3 is TGCAGTGCTATTGTTCCTAGCGGGGGTTACGAGCAGTACTTC.

As regards this clonotype: A much larger clone is a single base away; this may be a read error. The CDR3 coding sequence is TGTGCCAGCAGCGTAGCCACGAACACTGAAGCTTTCTTT. Translating gives CASSVATNTEAFF. The chain couples TRBV9 to TRBJ1-1; D remains unclear. Germline CDR1 is SGDLS and CDR2 is YYNGEE. Trimming cost V 0 bases and J 1 base, with 4 bases left between them. There are 13 residues in the CDR3.